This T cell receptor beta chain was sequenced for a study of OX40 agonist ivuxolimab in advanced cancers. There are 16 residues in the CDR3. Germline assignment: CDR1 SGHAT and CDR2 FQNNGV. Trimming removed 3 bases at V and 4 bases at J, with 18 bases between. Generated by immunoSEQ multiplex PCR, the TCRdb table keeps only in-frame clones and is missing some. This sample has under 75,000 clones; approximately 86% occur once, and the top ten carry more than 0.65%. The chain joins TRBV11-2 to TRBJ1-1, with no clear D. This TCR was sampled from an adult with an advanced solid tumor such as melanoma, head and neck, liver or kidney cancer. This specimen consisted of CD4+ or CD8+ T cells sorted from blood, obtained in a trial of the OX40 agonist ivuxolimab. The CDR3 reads CASSLWGMGSATEAFF. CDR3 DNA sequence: TGTGCCAGCAGCTTGTGGGGAATGGGTAGCGCCACTGAAGCTTTCTTT.